This entry is about one TCR beta chain. Its antigen is unidentified. The source of the sample is a study of blood T cells in healthy people across ages. Findings and caveats of the study: When set beside aged donors, long-lived donors presented more naive CD4+ cells and higher diversity. Roughly linear age-related decline in beta diversity appeared, significant by age around 42. A strong correlation was found between TCR beta diversity and the percentage of naive T cells.

Germline CDR1 is KGHSH and CDR2 is LQKENI. This CDR3 comprises 15 residues. The ends lost 4 bases at V and 4 bases at J; junction bases unmatched: 8. Sample-barcoded 5' priming and a J-beta primer mix drove a second PCR of 7 to 11 cycles. Each TCR beta cDNA got a 12-nucleotide random molecular identifier. TCRdb redid the calling of the 5' RACE reads with MiXCR, one entry per CDR3 protein. The table records roughly 1.6 million distinct CDR3 sequences, about 35% of them present only once. The gene calls are TRBV18 and TRBJ2-7, with 9 bases lining up with TRBD1. The sequence was collected from a woman aged 25 to 39 in good health. The sample consisted of blood. CDR3 sequence reads: CASSQGQGVGYEQYF. The CDR3 DNA reads as TGTGCCAGCTCACAGGGACAGGGCGTAGGATACGAGCAGTACTTC. The entire variable domain, with the rest obtained from reference TRBV18 and TRBJ2-7, is as follows: NAGVMQNPRHLVRRRGQEARLRCSPMKGHSHVYWYRQLPEEGLKFMVYLQKENIIDESGMPKERFSAEFPKEGPSILRIQQVVRGDSAAYFCASSQGQGVGYEQYFGPGTRLTVT.